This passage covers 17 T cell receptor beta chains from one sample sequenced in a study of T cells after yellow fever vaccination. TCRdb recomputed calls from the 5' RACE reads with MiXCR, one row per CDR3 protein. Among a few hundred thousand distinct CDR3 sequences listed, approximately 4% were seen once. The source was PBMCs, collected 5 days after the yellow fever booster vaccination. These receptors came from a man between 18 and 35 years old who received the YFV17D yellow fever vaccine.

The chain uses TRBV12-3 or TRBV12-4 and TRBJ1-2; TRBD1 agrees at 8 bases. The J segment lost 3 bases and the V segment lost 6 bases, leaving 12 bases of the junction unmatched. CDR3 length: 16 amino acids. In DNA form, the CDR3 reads TGTGCCAGCAGCCTTATGGGACAGGCTCAGTACTATGGCTACACCTTC. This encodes CASSLMGQAQYYGYTF.

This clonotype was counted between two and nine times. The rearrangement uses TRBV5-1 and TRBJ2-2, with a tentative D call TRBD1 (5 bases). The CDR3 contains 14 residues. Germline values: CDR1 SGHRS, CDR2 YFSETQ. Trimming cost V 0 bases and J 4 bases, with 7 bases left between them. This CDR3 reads CASSLEGVTGELFF. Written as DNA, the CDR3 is TGCGCCAGCAGCTTGGAAGGGGTCACCGGGGAGCTGTTTTTT.

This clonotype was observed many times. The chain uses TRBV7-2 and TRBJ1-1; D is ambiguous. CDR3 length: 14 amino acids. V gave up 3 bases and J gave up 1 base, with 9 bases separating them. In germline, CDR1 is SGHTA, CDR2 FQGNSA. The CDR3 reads CASSLPTENTEAFF. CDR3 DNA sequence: TGTGCCAGCAGCTTGCCGACTGAGAACACTGAAGCTTTCTTT.

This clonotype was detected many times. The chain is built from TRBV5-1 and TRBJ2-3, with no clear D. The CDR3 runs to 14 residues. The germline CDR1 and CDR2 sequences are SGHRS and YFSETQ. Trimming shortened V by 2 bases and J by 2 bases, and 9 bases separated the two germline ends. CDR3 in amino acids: CASSFRGPTDTQYF. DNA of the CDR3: TGCGCCAGCAGCTTCCGCGGTCCCACAGATACGCAGTATTTT.

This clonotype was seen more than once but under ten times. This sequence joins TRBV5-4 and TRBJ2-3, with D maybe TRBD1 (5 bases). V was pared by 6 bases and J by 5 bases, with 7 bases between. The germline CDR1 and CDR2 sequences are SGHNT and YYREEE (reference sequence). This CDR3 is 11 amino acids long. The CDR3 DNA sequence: TGTGCCAGCATTAGGGGAGATACGCAGTATTTT. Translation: CASIRGDTQYF.

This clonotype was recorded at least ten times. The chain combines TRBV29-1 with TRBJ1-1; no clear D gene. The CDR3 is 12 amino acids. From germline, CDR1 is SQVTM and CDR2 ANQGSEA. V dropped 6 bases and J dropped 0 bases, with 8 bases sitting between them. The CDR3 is CSVRPMNTEAFF. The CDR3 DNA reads TGCAGCGTCCGACCCATGAACACTGAAGCTTTCTTT.

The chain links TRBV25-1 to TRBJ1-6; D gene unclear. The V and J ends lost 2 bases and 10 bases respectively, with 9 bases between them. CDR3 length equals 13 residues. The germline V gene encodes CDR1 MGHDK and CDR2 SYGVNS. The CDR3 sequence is CASSEQFKSPLHF. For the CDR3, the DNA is TGTGCCAGCAGTGAACAGTTTAAATCACCCCTCCACTTT.

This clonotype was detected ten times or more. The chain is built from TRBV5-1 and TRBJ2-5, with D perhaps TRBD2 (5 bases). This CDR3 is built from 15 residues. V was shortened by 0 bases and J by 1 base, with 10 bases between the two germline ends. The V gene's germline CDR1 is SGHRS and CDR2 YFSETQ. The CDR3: CASSLGDYIQETQYF. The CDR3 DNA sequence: TGCGCCAGCAGCTTGGGAGACTACATCCAAGAGACCCAGTACTTC.

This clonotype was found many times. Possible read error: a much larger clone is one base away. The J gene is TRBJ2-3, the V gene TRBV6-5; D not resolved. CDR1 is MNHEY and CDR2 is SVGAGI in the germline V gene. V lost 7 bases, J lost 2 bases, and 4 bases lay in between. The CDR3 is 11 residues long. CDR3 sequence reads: CASTSTDTQYF. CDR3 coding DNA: TGTGCCAGCACCTCCACAGATACGCAGTATTTT.

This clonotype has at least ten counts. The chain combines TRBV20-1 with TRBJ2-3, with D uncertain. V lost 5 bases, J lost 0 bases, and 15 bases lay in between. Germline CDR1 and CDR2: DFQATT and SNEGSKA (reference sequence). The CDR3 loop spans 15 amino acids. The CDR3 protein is CSADGRPRSTDTQYF. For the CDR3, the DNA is TGCAGTGCTGACGGACGGCCGAGGAGCACAGATACGCAGTATTTT.

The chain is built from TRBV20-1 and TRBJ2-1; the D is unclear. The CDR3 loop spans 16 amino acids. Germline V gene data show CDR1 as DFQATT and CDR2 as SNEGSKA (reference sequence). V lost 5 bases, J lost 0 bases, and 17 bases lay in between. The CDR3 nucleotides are TGCAGTGCTTTCCCCCCTGGGCTGGGCTCCTACAATGAGCAGTTCTTC. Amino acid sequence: CSAFPPGLGSYNEQFF.

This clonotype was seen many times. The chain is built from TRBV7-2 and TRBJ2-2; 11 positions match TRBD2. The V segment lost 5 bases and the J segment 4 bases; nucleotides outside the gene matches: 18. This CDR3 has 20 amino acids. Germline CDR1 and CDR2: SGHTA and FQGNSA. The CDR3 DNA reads TGTGCCAGCAGCAACCCAGGGACTAGCGGCATGGCCGTTAGCACCGGGGAGCTGTTTTTT. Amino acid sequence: CASSNPGTSGMAVSTGELFF.

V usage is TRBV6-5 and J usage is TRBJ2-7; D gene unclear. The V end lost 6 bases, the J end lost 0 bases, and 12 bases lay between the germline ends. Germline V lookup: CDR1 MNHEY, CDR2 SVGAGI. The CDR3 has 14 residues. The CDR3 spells CASSKDALSYEQYF. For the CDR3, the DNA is TGTGCCAGCAGCAAGGATGCCCTCTCCTACGAGCAGTACTTC.

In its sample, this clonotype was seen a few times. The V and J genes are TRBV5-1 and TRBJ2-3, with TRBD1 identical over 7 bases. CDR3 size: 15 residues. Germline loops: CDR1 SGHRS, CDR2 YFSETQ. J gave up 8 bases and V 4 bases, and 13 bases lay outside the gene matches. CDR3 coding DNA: TGCGCCAGCAGCGGACCTTCCGGGGACAGCGGTACGCAGTATTTT. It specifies CASSGPSGDSGTQYF.

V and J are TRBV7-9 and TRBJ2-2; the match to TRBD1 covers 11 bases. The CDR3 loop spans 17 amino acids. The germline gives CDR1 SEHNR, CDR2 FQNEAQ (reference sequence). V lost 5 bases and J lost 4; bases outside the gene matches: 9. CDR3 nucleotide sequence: TGTGCCAGCAGCCCAACCACCGGGACAGGGGGCACCGGGGAGCTGTTTTTT. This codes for CASSPTTGTGGTGELFF.

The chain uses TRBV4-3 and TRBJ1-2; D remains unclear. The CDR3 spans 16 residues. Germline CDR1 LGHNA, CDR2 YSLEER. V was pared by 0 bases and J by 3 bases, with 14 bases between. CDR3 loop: CASSQDLRRPDYGYTF. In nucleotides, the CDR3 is TGCGCCAGCAGCCAAGATCTACGACGGCCTGACTATGGCTACACCTTC.

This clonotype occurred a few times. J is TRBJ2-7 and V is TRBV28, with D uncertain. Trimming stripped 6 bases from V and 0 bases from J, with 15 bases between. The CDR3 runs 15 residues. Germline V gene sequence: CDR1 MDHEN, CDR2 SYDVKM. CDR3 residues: CASRSRLGSSYEQYF. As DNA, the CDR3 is TGTGCCAGCAGATCGCGTCTCGGAAGCTCCTACGAGCAGTACTTC. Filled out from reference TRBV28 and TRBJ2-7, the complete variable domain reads DVKVTQSSRYLVKRTGEKVFLECVQDMDHENMFWYRQDPGLGLRLIYFSYDVKMKEKGDIPEGYSVSREKKERFSLILESASTNQTSMYLCASRSRLGSSYEQYFGPGTRLTVT.